This note documents a single TCR beta chain sequence. The antigen is not known. Investigators divided CD4+ cells into CD45RA+ naive and CD45RA-negative memory subsets. This record belongs to a study of shared clonotypes between healthy human individuals. Looking at the study overall: The study used three CD4 naive, three CD4 memory, two CD8 naive and one CD8 memory plate per donor.

Assay used: immunoSEQ multiplex PCR; TCRdb lists only in-frame clones, some missing. The table records more than 2 million clones, roughly 96% of them present only once. CDR1 and CDR2 from the germline V gene are ENHRY and SYGVKD. Trimming took off 4 bases at V and 5 bases at J, with 21 bases between the two ends. The CDR3 is 17 amino acids. Broader study findings: It was observed that approximately 5% of naive CD4 clonotypes were shared across a handful of donors.

The rearrangement links TRBV10-3 to TRBJ2-1; the D gene is possibly TRBD2 (6 bases). Sequences were obtained from naive CD4+ T cells sorted from blood. Subset denoted: CD45RA+ positively selected. This TCR came from a man aged 18 to 29 in good health. CDR3 sequence (DNA): TGTGCCATCAGTGGCGGGATCCCCGGGGCAGGAAACAATGAGCAGTTCTTC. It specifies CAISGGIPGAGNNEQFF.